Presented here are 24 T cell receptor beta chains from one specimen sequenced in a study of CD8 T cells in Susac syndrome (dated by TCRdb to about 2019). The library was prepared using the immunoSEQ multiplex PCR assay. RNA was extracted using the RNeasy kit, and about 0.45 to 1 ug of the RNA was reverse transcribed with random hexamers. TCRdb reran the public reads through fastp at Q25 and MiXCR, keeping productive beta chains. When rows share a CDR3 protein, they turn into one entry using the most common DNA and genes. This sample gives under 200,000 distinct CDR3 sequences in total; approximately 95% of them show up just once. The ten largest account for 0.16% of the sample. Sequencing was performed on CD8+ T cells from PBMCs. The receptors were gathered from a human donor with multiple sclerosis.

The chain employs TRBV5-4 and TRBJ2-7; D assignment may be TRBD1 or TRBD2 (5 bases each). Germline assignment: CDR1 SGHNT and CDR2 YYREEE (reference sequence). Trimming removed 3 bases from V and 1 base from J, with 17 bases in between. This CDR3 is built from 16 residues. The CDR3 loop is CASSSPSGPTSYEQYF. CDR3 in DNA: TGTGCCAGCAGCTCCCCCTCGGGACCCACATCCTACGAGCAGTACTTC. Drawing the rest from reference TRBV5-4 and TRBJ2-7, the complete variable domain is ETGVTQSPTHLIKTRGQQVTLRCSSQSGHNTVSWYQQALGQGPQFIFQYYREEENGRGNFPPRFSGLQFPNYSSELNVNALELDDSALYLCASSSPSGPTSYEQYFGPGTRLTVT.

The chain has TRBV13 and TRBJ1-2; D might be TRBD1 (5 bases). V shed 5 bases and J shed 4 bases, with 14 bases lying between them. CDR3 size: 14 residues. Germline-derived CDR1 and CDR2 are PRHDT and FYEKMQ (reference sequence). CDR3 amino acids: CASSTYSGSYGYTF. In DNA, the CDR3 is TGTGCCAGCAGCACCTACTCAGGGTCCTATGGCTACACCTTC.

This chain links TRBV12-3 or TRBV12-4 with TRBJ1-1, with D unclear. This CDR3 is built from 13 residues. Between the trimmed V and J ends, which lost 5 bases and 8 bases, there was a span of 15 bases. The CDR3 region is CASSPPPAQEAFF. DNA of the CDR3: TGTGCCAGCAGTCCCCCCCCGGCCCAAGAAGCTTTCTTT.

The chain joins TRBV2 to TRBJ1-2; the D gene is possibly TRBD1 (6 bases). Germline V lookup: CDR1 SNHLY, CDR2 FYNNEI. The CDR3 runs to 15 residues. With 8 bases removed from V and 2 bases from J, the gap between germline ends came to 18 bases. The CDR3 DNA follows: TGTGCCAGCCCGAAAGAGACAGGAACCAACTATGGCTACACCTTC. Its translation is CASPKETGTNYGYTF.

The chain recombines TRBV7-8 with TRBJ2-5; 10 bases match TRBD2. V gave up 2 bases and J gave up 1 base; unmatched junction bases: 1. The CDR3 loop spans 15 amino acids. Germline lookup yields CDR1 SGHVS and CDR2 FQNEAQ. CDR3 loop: CASSLLAGAQETQYF. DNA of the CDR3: TGTGCCAGCAGCTTACTAGCGGGGGCCCAAGAGACCCAGTACTTC.

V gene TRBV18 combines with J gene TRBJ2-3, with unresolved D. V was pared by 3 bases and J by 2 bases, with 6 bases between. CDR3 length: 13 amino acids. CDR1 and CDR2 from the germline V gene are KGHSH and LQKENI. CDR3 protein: CASSPRTTDTQYF. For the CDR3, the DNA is TGTGCCAGCTCACCTCGGACCACAGATACGCAGTATTTT. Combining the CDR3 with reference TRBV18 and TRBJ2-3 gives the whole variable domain NAGVMQNPRHLVRRRGQEARLRCSPMKGHSHVYWYRQLPEEGLKFMVYLQKENIIDESGMPKERFSAEFPKEGPSILRIQQVVRGDSAAYFCASSPRTTDTQYFGPGTRLTVL.

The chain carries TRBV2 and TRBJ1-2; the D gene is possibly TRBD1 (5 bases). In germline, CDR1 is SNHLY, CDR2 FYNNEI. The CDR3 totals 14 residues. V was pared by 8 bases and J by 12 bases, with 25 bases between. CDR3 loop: CASFPLAGTRSDTF. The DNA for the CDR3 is TGTGCCAGCTTCCCACTGGCAGGGACTAGAAGCGACACCTTC.

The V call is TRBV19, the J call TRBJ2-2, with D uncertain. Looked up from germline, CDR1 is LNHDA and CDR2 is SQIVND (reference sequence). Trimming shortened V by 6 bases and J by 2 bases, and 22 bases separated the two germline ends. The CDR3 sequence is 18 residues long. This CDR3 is CASRGGPVKYLNTGELFF. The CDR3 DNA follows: TGTGCCAGTAGAGGCGGACCCGTGAAGTACCTAAACACCGGGGAGCTGTTTTTT.

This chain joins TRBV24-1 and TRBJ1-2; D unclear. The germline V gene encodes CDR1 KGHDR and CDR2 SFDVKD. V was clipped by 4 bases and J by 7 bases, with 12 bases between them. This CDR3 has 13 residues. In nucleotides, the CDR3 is TGTGCCACCAGTGACAGTGACGCCGCTGGCTACACCTTC. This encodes CATSDSDAAGYTF.

The CDR3 coding sequence is TGTGCCAGCAGCGTAGTCCCGTATGGCTACACCTTC. Translating it yields CASSVVPYGYTF. This sequence joins TRBV9 and TRBJ1-2; D gene unclear. The CDR3 length is 12 residues. Per the germline V gene, CDR1 is SGDLS and CDR2 is YYNGEE. V lost 0 bases and J lost 5, with 5 bases in between.

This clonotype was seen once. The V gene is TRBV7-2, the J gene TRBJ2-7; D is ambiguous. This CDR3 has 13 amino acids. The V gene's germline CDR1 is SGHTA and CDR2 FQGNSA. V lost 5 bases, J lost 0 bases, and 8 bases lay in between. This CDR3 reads CASSRWGSYEQYF. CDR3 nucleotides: TGTGCCAGCAGCCGGTGGGGCTCCTACGAGCAGTACTTC.

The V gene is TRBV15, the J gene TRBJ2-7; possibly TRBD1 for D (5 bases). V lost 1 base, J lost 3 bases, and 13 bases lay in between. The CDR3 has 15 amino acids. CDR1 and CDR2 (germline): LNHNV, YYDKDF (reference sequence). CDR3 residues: CATSRGQGLRYEQYF. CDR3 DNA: TGTGCCACCAGCAGAGGCCAGGGCCTCCGCTACGAGCAGTACTTC.

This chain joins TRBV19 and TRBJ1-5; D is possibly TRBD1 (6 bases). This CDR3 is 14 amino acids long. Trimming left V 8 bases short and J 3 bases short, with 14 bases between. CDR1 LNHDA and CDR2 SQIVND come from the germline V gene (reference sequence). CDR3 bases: TGTGCCAGTGCCCTTGGGGGCTACAATCAGCCCCAGCATTTT. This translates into CASALGGYNQPQHF. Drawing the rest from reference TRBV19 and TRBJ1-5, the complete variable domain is DGGITQSPKYLFRKEGQNVTLSCEQNLNHDAMYWYRQDPGQGLRLIYYSQIVNDFQKGDIAEGYSVSREKKESFPLTVTSAQKNPTAFYLCASALGGYNQPQHFGDGTRLSIL.

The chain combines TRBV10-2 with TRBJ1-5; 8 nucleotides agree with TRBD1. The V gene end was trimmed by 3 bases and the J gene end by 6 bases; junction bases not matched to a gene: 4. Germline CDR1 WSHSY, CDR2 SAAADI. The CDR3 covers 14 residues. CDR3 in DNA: TGCGCCAGCAGTGACAGGGGGCCGGGTCAGCCCCAGCATTTT. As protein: CASSDRGPGQPQHF.

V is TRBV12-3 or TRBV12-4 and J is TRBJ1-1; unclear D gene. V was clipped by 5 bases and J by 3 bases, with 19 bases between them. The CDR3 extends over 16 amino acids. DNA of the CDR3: TGTGCCAGCAGTCCCCCTGGATTGCGGCTTTACACTGAAGCTTTCTTT. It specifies CASSPPGLRLYTEAFF.

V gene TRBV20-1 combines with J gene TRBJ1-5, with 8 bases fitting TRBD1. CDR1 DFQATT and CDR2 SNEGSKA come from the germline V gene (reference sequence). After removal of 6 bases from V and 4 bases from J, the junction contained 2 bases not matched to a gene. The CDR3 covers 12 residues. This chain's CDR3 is CSANRGNQPQHF. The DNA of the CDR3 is TGCAGTGCCAACAGGGGGAATCAGCCCCAGCATTTT.

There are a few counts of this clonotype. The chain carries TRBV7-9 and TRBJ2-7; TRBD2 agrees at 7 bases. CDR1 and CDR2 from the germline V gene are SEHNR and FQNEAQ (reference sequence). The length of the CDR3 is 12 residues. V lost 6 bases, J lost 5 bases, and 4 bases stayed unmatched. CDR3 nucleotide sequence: TGTGCCAGCAGTTCTCGGGGGGACGAGCAGTACTTC. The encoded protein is CASSSRGDEQYF.

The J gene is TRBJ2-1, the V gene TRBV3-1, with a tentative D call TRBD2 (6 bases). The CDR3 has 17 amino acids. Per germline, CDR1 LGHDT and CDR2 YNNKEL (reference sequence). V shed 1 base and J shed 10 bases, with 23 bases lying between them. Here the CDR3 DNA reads TGTGCCAGCAGCCAAGGCCCGACTAGTCGGGGGTCAGGCGAGCAGTTCTTC. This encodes CASSQGPTSRGSGEQFF.

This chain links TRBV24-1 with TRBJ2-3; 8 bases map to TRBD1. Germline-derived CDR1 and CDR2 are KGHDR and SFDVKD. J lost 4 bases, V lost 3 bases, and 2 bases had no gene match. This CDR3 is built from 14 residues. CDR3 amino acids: CATSDQTGADTQYF. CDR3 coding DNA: TGTGCCACCAGTGATCAGACAGGGGCAGATACGCAGTATTTT.

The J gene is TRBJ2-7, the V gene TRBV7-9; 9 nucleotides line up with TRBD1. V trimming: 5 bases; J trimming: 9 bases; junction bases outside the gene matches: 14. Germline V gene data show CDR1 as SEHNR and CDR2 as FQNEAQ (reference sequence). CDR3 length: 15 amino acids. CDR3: CASSHPDRGAAGQYF. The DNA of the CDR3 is TGTGCCAGCAGCCACCCGGACAGGGGTGCAGCAGGGCAGTACTTC.

DNA of the CDR3: TGTGCCACCAGCAGAGATTCTGGTCCCCGGGCGGAGGTCGAGCAGTACTTC. Protein: CATSRDSGPRAEVEQYF. This chain uses TRBV15 with TRBJ2-7; maybe TRBD2 (5 bases). The germline CDR1 and CDR2 sequences are LNHNV and YYDKDF (reference sequence). Trimming took 0 bases from V and 6 from J, leaving 21 bases between them. The CDR3 is made up of 17 amino acids. Supplemented by reference TRBV15 and TRBJ2-7, the full variable domain reads DAMVIQNPRYQVTQFGKPVTLSCSQTLNHNVMYWYQQKSSQAPKLLFHYYDKDFNNEADTPDNFQSRRPNTSFCFLDIRSPGLGDTAMYLCATSRDSGPRAEVEQYFGPGTRLTVT.

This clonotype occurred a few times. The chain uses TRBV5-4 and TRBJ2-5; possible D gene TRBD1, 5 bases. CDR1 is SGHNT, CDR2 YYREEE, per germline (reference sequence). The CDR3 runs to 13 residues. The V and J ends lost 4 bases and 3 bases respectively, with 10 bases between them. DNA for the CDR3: TGTGCCAGCAGCCCCCAGGGTGAAGAGACCCAGTACTTC. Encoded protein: CASSPQGEETQYF.

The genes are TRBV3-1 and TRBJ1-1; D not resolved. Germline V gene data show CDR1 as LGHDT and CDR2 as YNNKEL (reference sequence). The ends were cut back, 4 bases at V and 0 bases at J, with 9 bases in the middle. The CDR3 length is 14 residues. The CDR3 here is CASSPPAMNTEAFF. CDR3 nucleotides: TGTGCCAGCAGCCCCCCGGCCATGAACACTGAAGCTTTCTTT.

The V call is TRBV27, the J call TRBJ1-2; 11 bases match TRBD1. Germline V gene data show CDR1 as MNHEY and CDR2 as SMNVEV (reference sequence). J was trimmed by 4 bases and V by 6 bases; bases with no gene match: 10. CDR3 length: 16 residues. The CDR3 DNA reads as TGTGCCAGCAGCGGAGTCGGACAGGGGGCGAGCTATGGCTACACCTTC. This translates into CASSGVGQGASYGYTF.